This T cell receptor beta chain was captured in a study of blood T cell repertoires in COVID-19. The overall study: In each case, the material was cDNA or gDNA derived from T cells, B-cell-depleted T cells, or PBMCs.

This CDR3 region has 15 residues. CDR1 and CDR2 from the germline V gene are SGHNT and YYREEE (reference sequence). V gave up 4 bases and J gave up 2 bases, with 14 bases separating them. The assay was immunoSEQ multiplex PCR, and TCRdb's table has in-frame clones only and misses some. Seen here are 360,000 or so clones, almost 90% observed once, and the top ten hold just over 1%. The sequence was obtained from a woman aged 25 to 39 who had been exposed to COVID-19. The chain links TRBV5-4 to TRBJ2-3, with unresolved D. The specimen sequenced was PBMCs or T cells enriched from blood (not recorded which). CDR3: CASSLDGLTTDTQYF. DNA for the CDR3: TGTGCCAGCAGCCTGGACGGTCTAACCACAGATACGCAGTATTTT.